The rows below give T cell receptor beta chains drawn from one sample of a study of blood T cell repertoires in COVID-19. TCRdb keeps only in-frame clones here, not all; method: immunoSEQ multiplex PCR. The table records about 180,000 clones, roughly 80% of them present only once. Sequencing was carried out using peripheral blood. The receptors come from a human donor in a cohort sampled during active COVID-19. Both conserved end residues are part of each CDR3. A D gene is named only where the DNA matches it firmly. Size is omitted from some rows. Given values are once, few, many or a class for expanded clones.

J	D	length	V	size	DNA	CDR3
TRBJ2-7	TRBD1	19	TRBV6-4	NA	TGTGCCAGCAGTGACTCGAACCCAATCCGGGACAGGGACTCCTACGAGCAGTACTTC	CASSDSNPIRDRDSYEQYF
TRBJ2-7	TRBD2	14	TRBV6-5	NA	TGTGCCAGCAGCACTAGCGGGGGTACCTACGAGCAGTACTTC	CASSTSGGTYEQYF
TRBJ2-1	NA	13	TRBV5-5	NA	TGTGCCAGCAGCTCTAGCCCTGACAATGAGCAGTTCTTC	CASSSSPDNEQFF
TRBJ1-2	NA	15	TRBV7-2	NA	TGTGCCAGCAGCTCACGGGACACTGGATGGTACGGCTACACCTTC	CASSSRDTGWYGYTF
TRBJ2-7	TRBD2	19	TRBV5-1	NA	TGCGCCAGCAGCTTGGTTTCTGGGTCGCTAGCGGGGGGGCGTTACGAGCAGTACTTC	CASSLVSGSLAGGRYEQYF
TRBJ1-2	NA	16	TRBV27	once	TGTGCCAGCAGTTTAACGGGGACGGGGGCTAACTATGGCTACACCTTC	CASSLTGTGANYGYTF
TRBJ1-2	NA	13	TRBV20-1	NA	TGCAGTGCTAGTCACAGGACTAACTATGGCTACACCTTC	CSASHRTNYGYTF
TRBJ1-1	TRBD1	15	TRBV2	NA	TGTGCCAGCAGGGATTTAACAGGGGGCTACGCTGAAGCTTTCTTT	CASRDLTGGYAEAFF
TRBJ2-2	TRBD2	18	TRBV19	NA	TGTGCCAGTAGTATAGGACTAGCGGGGGGAGAGAACACCGGGGAGCTGTTTTTT	CASSIGLAGGENTGELFF
TRBJ2-1	TRBD2	16	TRBV19	NA	TGTGCCAGTAGTTTGCAGACTAGCGGGGGGGACGATGAGCAGTTCTTC	CASSLQTSGGDDEQFF
TRBJ2-7	TRBD2	15	TRBV7-9	NA	TGTGCCAGCAGCTCGACTAGCGGGGGTTCCTACGAGCAGTACTTC	CASSSTSGGSYEQYF
TRBJ2-7	NA	13	TRBV12-2	NA	TGTGCAAGTCGCTTAGGGCCGACCTACGAGCAGTACTTC	CASRLGPTYEQYF
TRBJ1-1	NA	14	TRBV5-1	NA	TGCGCCAGCAGCGTCGGTCCCCTGGGCGCTGAAGCTTTCTTT	CASSVGPLGAEAFF
TRBJ2-7	NA	15	TRBV7-9	once	TGTGCCAGCAGCCTACGGACCTACTTAGGGGACGAGCAGTACTTC	CASSLRTYLGDEQYF
TRBJ2-1	NA	15	TRBV19	NA	TGTGCCAGTAGTGACACTCCCGTCACCTACAATGAGCAGTTCTTC	CASSDTPVTYNEQFF
TRBJ1-2	TRBD1	14	TRBV6-5	NA	TGTGCCAGCAGCTTAGGGACAGAGAACTATGGCTACACCTTC	CASSLGTENYGYTF
TRBJ2-7	TRBD2	16	TRBV19	NA	TGTGCCAGTAGTGACCTGACTAGCGGGGACCCCTACGAGCAGTACTTC	CASSDLTSGDPYEQYF
TRBJ1-2	TRBD1	16	TRBV6-5	NA	TGTGCCAGCAGTTTGGGGACAGGGGGGAATCGCTATGGCTACACCTTC	CASSLGTGGNRYGYTF
TRBJ1-6	TRBD1	17	TRBV3-1/TRBV3-2	few	TGTGCCAGCAGCCAGGGGACAGGCCTGTCCTATAATTCACCCCTCCACTTT	CASSQGTGLSYNSPLHF
TRBJ1-1	NA	11	TRBV20-1	NA	TGCAGTGCTAGATATCGCACTGAAGCTTTCTTT	CSARYRTEAFF
TRBJ1-5	NA	15	TRBV12-1	NA	TGTGCCAGCAGCCCACCCCGAGGGGGAAAACAGCCCCAGCATTTT	CASSPPRGGKQPQHF
TRBJ2-5	NA	14	TRBV29-1	NA	TGCAGCGTTGAGCGGATTAGGGGGTCAGAGACCCAGTACTTC	CSVERIRGSETQYF
TRBJ2-6	TRBD1	16	TRBV29-1	NA	TGCAGCCACGTGGGGACAGGGTCGACTGGGGCCAACGTCCTGACTTTC	CSHVGTGSTGANVLTF
TRBJ2-7	TRBD2	19	TRBV5-1	NA	TGCGCCAGCAGCAGATCGAGCGGGGGGCTAGAAAGTAGCTCCTACGAGCAGTACTTC	CASSRSSGGLESSSYEQYF
TRBJ2-3	NA	14	TRBV2	NA	TGTGCCAGCAGTGGGGGGCGCGAGACAGATACGCAGTATTTT	CASSGGRETDTQYF
TRBJ1-1	NA	14	TRBV29-1	few	TGCAGCGTTGGATTGGAGGGTATGGACACTGAAGCTTTCTTT	CSVGLEGMDTEAFF
TRBJ1-2	NA	15	TRBV7-9	NA	TGTGCCAGCAGCGTCGGGGTAATGGGGGGGGACGGCTACACCTTC	CASSVGVMGGDGYTF
TRBJ1-2	NA	14	TRBV18	NA	TGTGCCAGCTCACCCACAACAGAAAACTATGGCTACACCTTC	CASSPTTENYGYTF
TRBJ2-5	NA	11	TRBV5-1	NA	TGCGCCAGCAGCCTAAAAGAGACCCAGTACTTC	CASSLKETQYF
TRBJ1-1	NA	11	TRBV20-1	NA	TGCAGTGCTAGATCAGGGGTTGAAGCTTTCTTT	CSARSGVEAFF
TRBJ1-2	TRBD1	13	TRBV9	many	TGTGCCAGCAGTCCCACAGGGGATTATGGCTACACCTTC	CASSPTGDYGYTF
TRBJ1-5	TRBD1	14	TRBV19	NA	TGTGCCAGTAGTATTGACAGGGACGATCAGCCCCAGCATTTT	CASSIDRDDQPQHF
TRBJ1-1	TRBD1	14	TRBV9	NA	TGTGCCAGCAGCGTGGGGACAGGGGAGACTGAAGCTTTCTTT	CASSVGTGETEAFF
TRBJ1-5	NA	12	TRBV12-3/TRBV12-4	NA	TGTGCCAGCAGCCGCCCGGTGGAGCCCCAGCATTTT	CASSRPVEPQHF
TRBJ2-2	TRBD1	16	TRBV24-1	NA	TGTGCCACGCGGACAGGGCAGGAAGAGAACACCGGGGAGCTGTTTTTT	CATRTGQEENTGELFF
TRBJ1-2	TRBD1	15	TRBV5-5	NA	TGTGCCAGCAGCTGGACAGGGGGCTATAACTATGGCTACACCTTC	CASSWTGGYNYGYTF
TRBJ2-7	NA	12	TRBV3-1/TRBV3-2	NA	TGTGCCAGCAGCCCCCGGGACTACGAGCAGTACTTC	CASSPRDYEQYF
TRBJ2-5	TRBD1	13	TRBV9	once	TGTGCCAGCAGCACTGCAGGGGGTGAGACCCAGTACTTC	CASSTAGGETQYF
TRBJ1-6	NA	15	TRBV7-3	few	TGTGCCAGCAGCTTAACGGGGGGAACAGTGGAGCCCCTCCACTTT	CASSLTGGTVEPLHF